This TCR beta chain appears in the sequencing data of a study of cytomegalovirus exposure and HLA in healthy donors. About the research overall: Early on, a data release was issued that held roughly 84 million unique TCRs from HLA-typed donors. Clustering assigned about four fifths of the approximately 400 genotyped donors to the Caucasian-associated ancestry cluster. General study findings and limits: In an earlier analysis, in under 700 donors, most V segments appeared productive either ~87% or ~30% of the time. A later analysis appeared to link common viral pathogens to several of the most significant clusters.

A note on this clone: Antigen: not known.

Primers: 60 Vbeta forward and 13 Jbeta reverse. Method: immunoSEQ multiplex PCR; TCRdb's copy keeps in-frame clones and lacks some. The sample records about 160,000 clones, about three quarters being singletons. Germline V gene lookup returns CDR1 MNHNS and CDR2 SASEGT. This CDR3 has 14 amino acids. Trimming removed 1 base at V and 7 bases at J, with 13 bases between. The material sequenced was PBMCs. V is TRBV6-1 and J is TRBJ1-1, with D possibly TRBD1 on 6 matching bases. The clonotype comes from a woman aged 30 to 39 in good health and CMV-seronegative. This CDR3 reads CASSEGYRVGEAFF. CDR3 sequence (DNA): TGTGCCAGCAGTGAAGGGTACAGGGTGGGTGAAGCTTTCTTT.